This T cell receptor (beta chain) appears in the sequencing data of a study of T cell changes during pregnancy in multiple sclerosis. Clones were read by immunoSEQ multiplex PCR, and TCRdb kept only the in-frame ones, dropping some. Of about 50,000 clones in the sample, roughly nine tenths were seen once. Germline CDR1 is SEHNR and CDR2 is FQNEAQ (reference sequence). V lost 0 bases, J lost 5 bases, and 3 bases stayed unmatched. The CDR3 spans 14 residues. The origin of this receptor is a female donor with multiple sclerosis, enrolled in a pregnancy study. The V call is TRBV7-9, the J call TRBJ2-5; 7 nucleotides line up with TRBD2. This sample comprised CD4+ T cells from peripheral blood mononuclear cells, obtained before pregnancy. CDR3 coding DNA: TGTGCCAGCAGCTTAGCGGGAGGGAGGGAGACCCAGTACTTC. This codes for CASSLAGGRETQYF. The variable domain in full, completed from reference TRBV7-9 and TRBJ2-5, reads DTGVSQNPRHKITKRGQNVTFRCDPISEHNRLYWYRQTLGQGPEFLTYFQNEAQLEKSRLLSDRFSAERPKGSFSTLEIQRTEQGDSAMYLCASSLAGGRETQYFGPGTRLLVL.